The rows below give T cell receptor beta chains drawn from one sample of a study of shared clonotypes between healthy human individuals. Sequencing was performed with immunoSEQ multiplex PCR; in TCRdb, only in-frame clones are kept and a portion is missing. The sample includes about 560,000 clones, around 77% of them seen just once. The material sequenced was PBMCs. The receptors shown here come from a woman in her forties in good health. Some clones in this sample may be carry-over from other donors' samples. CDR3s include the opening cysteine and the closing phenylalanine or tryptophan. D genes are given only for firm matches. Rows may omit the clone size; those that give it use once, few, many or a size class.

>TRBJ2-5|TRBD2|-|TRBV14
CASSQGGTSGSWETQYF
TGTGCCAGCAGCCAAGGAGGGACTAGCGGGAGTTGGGAGACCCAGTACTTC
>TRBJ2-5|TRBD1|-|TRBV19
CASSPSGGRETQYF
TGTGCCAGTAGTCCCTCAGGGGGCCGGGAGACCCAGTACTTC
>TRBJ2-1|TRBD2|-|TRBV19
CASRGMDSAGAFYNEQFF
TGTGCCAGTAGGGGAATGGATTCGGCGGGAGCGTTCTACAATGAGCAGTTCTTC
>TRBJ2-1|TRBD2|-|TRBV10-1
CASSEPSKRLAGVREQFF
TGCGCCAGCAGTGAGCCTTCGAAGCGGCTAGCGGGAGTAAGAGAGCAGTTCTTC
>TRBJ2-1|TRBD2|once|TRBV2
CASSGRTSGSYNEQFF
TGTGCCAGCAGTGGCCGGACTAGCGGGTCCTACAATGAGCAGTTCTTC
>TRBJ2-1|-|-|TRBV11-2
CASSFFRGSSYNEQFF
TGTGCCAGCAGCTTCTTTCGGGGGTCCTCCTACAATGAGCAGTTCTTC
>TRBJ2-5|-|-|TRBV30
CAWRSGYQETQYF
TGTGCCTGGAGGTCAGGGTACCAAGAGACCCAGTACTTC
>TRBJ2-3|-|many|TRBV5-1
CASSPGQPSTDTQYF
TGCGCCAGCAGTCCGGGACAACCTAGCACAGATACGCAGTATTTT
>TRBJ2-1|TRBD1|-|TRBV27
CASRRNTGQGDVEQFF
TGTGCCAGCAGGAGAAACACGGGACAGGGGGACGTGGAGCAGTTCTTC
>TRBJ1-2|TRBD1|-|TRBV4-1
CASSGGGQGAYRDGYTF
TGCGCCAGCAGCGGAGGGGGACAGGGGGCTTATCGGGATGGCTACACCTTC
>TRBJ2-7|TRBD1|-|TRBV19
CASSTLRTGTYEQYF
TGTGCCAGTAGTACCCTGCGGACAGGGACCTACGAGCAGTACTTC
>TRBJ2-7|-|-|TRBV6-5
CASSQDRPPYEQYF
TGTGCCAGCAGTCAAGACAGGCCCCCTTACGAGCAGTACTTC